The 25 T cell receptor beta chains listed next were all sequenced from one sample in a study of T cell repertoires in cytomegalovirus infection. Using its own MiXCR run on the reads, TCRdb lists one record per CDR3 protein. The table has roughly 150,000 distinct CDR3 sequences, about a quarter seen once. The sequenced material came from PBMCs. These receptors were obtained from a human donor in good health (CMV status not recorded). Some clones in this sample may be carry-over from other donors' samples.

This clonotype was observed a few times. CDR3 in amino acids: CASNFKGEGRSYEQYF. As DNA, the CDR3 is TGTGCCAGCAATTTCAAAGGGGAGGGGCGGTCCTACGAGCAGTACTTC. This sequence joins TRBV28 and TRBJ2-7, with 7 bases matching TRBD2. Trimming cost V 7 bases and J 1 base; bases outside gene matches: 13. Germline values: CDR1 MDHEN, CDR2 SYDVKM. The CDR3 covers 16 residues.

The rearrangement links TRBV7-9 to TRBJ1-1; D is unresolved. In germline, CDR1 is SEHNR, CDR2 FQNEAQ (reference sequence). Trimming took off 6 bases at V and 5 bases at J, with 13 bases between the two ends. CDR3 length: 13 residues. As DNA, the CDR3 is TGTGCCAGCAGTAACGTGGGTGGTACTGAAGCTTTCTTT. Translating gives CASSNVGGTEAFF. Full variable domain (outside the CDR3, taken from reference TRBV7-9 and TRBJ1-1): DTGVSQNPRHKITKRGQNVTFRCDPISEHNRLYWYRQTLGQGPEFLTYFQNEAQLEKSRLLSDRFSAERPKGSFSTLEIQRTEQGDSAMYLCASSNVGGTEAFFGQGTRLTVV.

V usage is TRBV10-3 and J usage is TRBJ1-5; 8 bases line up with TRBD1. J lost 3 bases, V lost 2 bases, and 3 bases had no gene match. CDR1 and CDR2 from the germline V gene are ENHRY and SYGVKD. This CDR3 region has 15 residues. CDR3 region: CAISEGQGANQPQHF. CDR3 DNA sequence: TGTGCCATCAGTGAGGGGCAGGGGGCCAATCAGCCCCAGCATTTT.

This clonotype was picked up a small number of times. The V gene is TRBV14, the J gene TRBJ1-1; tentatively, D is TRBD1 (5 bases). V lost 2 bases to trimming and J lost 6 bases, with 7 bases between them. The germline gives CDR1 SGHDN, CDR2 FVKESK. The CDR3 is 12 amino acids. CDR3 DNA sequence: TGTGCCAGCAGCCAATGGGGGGCTGAAGCTTTCTTT. Its translation: CASSQWGAEAFF.

V usage is TRBV6-5 and J usage is TRBJ1-1; 7 nucleotides line up with TRBD1. The junction had 4 bases not matched to a gene; V was cut back by 0 bases and J by 0 bases. The CDR3 loop spans 16 amino acids. Germline V lookup: CDR1 MNHEY, CDR2 SVGAGI. The CDR3 protein is CASSYSIQGMNTEAFF. CDR3 sequence (DNA): TGTGCCAGCAGTTACTCGATACAGGGGATGAACACTGAAGCTTTCTTT.

The chain has TRBV7-2 and TRBJ2-5; D possibly corresponds to TRBD1 (6 bases). The CDR3 spans 13 residues. Germline CDR1 is SGHTA and CDR2 is FQGNSA. V shed 2 bases and J shed 9 bases, with 13 bases lying between them. The DNA of the CDR3 is TGTGCCAGCAGCTTAAGGGGGAGAGAATCCCAGTACTTC. Protein product: CASSLRGRESQYF.

J is TRBJ1-6 and V is TRBV18; no reliable D call. Between the trimmed V and J ends, which lost 5 bases and 6 bases, there was a span of 8 bases. CDR3 size: 13 residues. Germline loops: CDR1 KGHSH, CDR2 LQKENI. CDR3 sequence: CASSSGSNSPLHF. The CDR3 region has the DNA TGTGCCAGCTCATCAGGTAGTAATTCACCCCTCCACTTT.

This rearrangement joins TRBV2 to TRBJ1-3, with D uncertain. The germline V gene has CDR1 SNHLY and CDR2 FYNNEI. This CDR3 has 13 residues. With 9 bases removed from V and 0 bases from J, the gap between germline ends came to 9 bases. The CDR3 protein is CARREDSGNTIYF. CDR3 in DNA: TGTGCCAGAAGGGAGGACTCTGGAAACACCATATATTTT.

This clonotype was observed at least ten times. The chain carries TRBV7-2 and TRBJ1-6; D is ambiguous. The CDR3 runs 16 residues. The germline V and J ends were trimmed by 4 bases and 0 bases, with 10 bases remaining between them. Germline V gives CDR1 SGHTA, CDR2 FQGNSA. The CDR3 DNA sequence: TGTGCCAGCAGCTCACGCGGGAGCTCCTATAATTCACCCCTCCACTTT. Translation: CASSSRGSSYNSPLHF.

This clonotype occurred many times. The rearrangement joins TRBV12-3 or TRBV12-4 to TRBJ1-2; D is possibly TRBD1 (5 bases). Trimming cost V 11 bases and J 7 bases, with 17 bases left between them. This CDR3 has 12 amino acids. Here the CDR3 reads CAAGWGSRGYTF. The CDR3 nucleotides are TGTGCCGCGGGGTGGGGGTCCCGTGGCTACACCTTC.

This clonotype turned up a few times. The chain uses TRBV7-2 and TRBJ2-4; possibly TRBD1 for D (5 bases). The CDR3 is 15 residues long. The V end was cut by 6 bases, the J end by 0 bases, with 12 bases between. CDR1 SGHTA and CDR2 FQGNSA come from the germline V gene. The CDR3 loop reads CASSLGQVAKNIQYF. The CDR3 nucleotides are TGTGCCAGCAGTCTGGGGCAGGTAGCCAAAAACATTCAGTACTTC.

This clonotype is labeled as medium-sized. The gene calls are TRBV7-8 and TRBJ2-1; 14 bases agree with TRBD2. Germline V gene sequence: CDR1 SGHVS, CDR2 FQNEAQ. Germline trimming cut 1 base from V and 15 bases from J; bases unmatched to any gene: 5. The CDR3 runs 14 residues. CDR3 coding DNA: TGTGCCAGCAGCTTAGAGGGACTAGCGGGAGAACGGTTCTTC. Residues: CASSLEGLAGERFF. The full variable domain, rest sourced from reference TRBV7-8 and TRBJ2-1, is GAGVSQSPRYKVAKRGQDVALRCDPISGHVSLFWYQQALGQGPEFLTYFQNEAQLDKSGLPSDRFFAERPEGSVSTLKIQRTQQEDSAVYLCASSLEGLAGERFFGPGTRLTVL.

The rearrangement uses TRBV11-2 and TRBJ1-6; D uncertain. The length of the CDR3 is 16 residues. V was pared by 2 bases and J by 7 bases, with 15 bases between. Germline V gene sequence: CDR1 SGHAT, CDR2 FQNNGV. CDR3 sequence (DNA): TGTGCCAGCAGCTTAAAGTGGGCTTCGGGGAATTCACCCCTCCACTTT. Translated: CASSLKWASGNSPLHF.

The chain is built from TRBV11-3 and TRBJ2-3; D may be TRBD1 or TRBD2 (5 bases each). The CDR3 runs to 15 residues. Trimming stripped 5 bases from V and 2 bases from J, with 14 bases between. The germline V gene encodes CDR1 SGHNT and CDR2 YENEEA. The CDR3, as DNA: TGTGCCAGCAGCCCCGGGACGGCGAACACAGATACGCAGTATTTT. This translates into CASSPGTANTDTQYF.

This clonotype was observed many times. The V call is TRBV7-2, the J call TRBJ1-3; D gene uncertain. Between the trimmed V and J ends, which lost 3 bases and 0 bases, there was a span of 12 bases. The CDR3 has 16 amino acids. Per the germline V gene, CDR1 is SGHTA and CDR2 is FQGNSA. The CDR3 sequence is CASSLGSISSGNTIYF. The CDR3 DNA follows: TGTGCCAGCAGCTTGGGGAGCATTAGCTCTGGAAACACCATATATTTT.

The genes are TRBV28 and TRBJ2-6, with D possibly TRBD1 on 6 matching bases. The germline V gene has CDR1 MDHEN and CDR2 SYDVKM. The CDR3 runs 16 residues. Trimming cost V 6 bases and J 0 bases, with 12 bases left between them. The CDR3 nucleotides are TGTGCCAGCAGGGTGACAGGAGTCTCTGGGGCCAACGTCCTGACTTTC. Translated, it gives CASRVTGVSGANVLTF.

The genes are TRBV29-1 and TRBJ1-2; TRBD1 agrees at 9 bases. The CDR3 sequence is 13 residues long. Germline V gene data show CDR1 as SQVTM and CDR2 as ANQGSEA. V shed 6 bases and J 8 bases; nucleotides not matched to a gene: 10. In nucleotides, the CDR3 is TGCAGCGTCGCCGGACAGGGGTTGTACGGCTACACCTTC. Translated: CSVAGQGLYGYTF.

With regard to this clonotype: A much larger clone is a single base away; this may be a read error. The rearrangement links TRBV7-3 to TRBJ2-7; 9 bases match TRBD2. Trimming cost V 2 bases and J 6 bases; bases outside gene matches: 17. The CDR3 sequence is 18 residues long. Germline-derived CDR1 and CDR2 are SGHTA and FQGTGA. The CDR3 protein is CASSLHPGGSGSGSEQYF. The CDR3 DNA follows: TGTGCCAGCAGCTTACACCCGGGGGGTAGCGGGAGCGGATCCGAGCAGTACTTC.

The rearrangement joins TRBV13 to TRBJ2-1, with a tentative D call TRBD2 (6 bases). Germline CDR1 is PRHDT and CDR2 is FYEKMQ (reference sequence). The V end was cut by 1 base, the J end by 10 bases, with 8 bases between. The CDR3 is made up of 12 amino acids. CDR3 protein: CASSLAGVEQFF. For the CDR3, the DNA is TGTGCCAGCAGCTTAGCGGGAGTGGAGCAGTTCTTC.

This chain uses TRBV6-2 or TRBV6-3 with TRBJ2-7; D remains unclear. Germline-derived CDR1 and CDR2 are MNHEY and SVGEGT. The CDR3 runs 11 residues. Trimming shortened V by 6 bases and J by 6 bases, and 9 bases separated the two germline ends. Here the CDR3 reads CASSQSGEQYF. Written as DNA, the CDR3 is TGTGCCAGCAGCCAGAGTGGCGAGCAGTACTTC.

This clonotype came up a few times. This chain joins TRBV6-5 and TRBJ1-6; D is ambiguous. V shed 0 bases and J shed 0 bases, with 12 bases lying between them. Germline CDR1 MNHEY, CDR2 SVGAGI. The CDR3 is made up of 18 amino acids. The CDR3 protein is CASSYSKVGDSYNSPLHF. In DNA, the CDR3 is TGTGCCAGCAGTTACTCGAAAGTCGGCGACTCCTATAATTCACCCCTCCACTTT.

In this sample, this clonotype turned up a few times. J is TRBJ2-1 and V is TRBV7-2, with TRBD1 as a possible D gene (6 bases). Trimming took 5 bases from V and 7 from J, leaving 15 bases between them. CDR1 is SGHTA and CDR2 is FQGNSA in the germline V gene. The CDR3 consists of 14 residues. The DNA for the CDR3 is TGTGCCAGCAGCCCAACCCACAGGGTAAATGAGCAGTTCTTC. Its translation is CASSPTHRVNEQFF.

This clonotype was found a few times. The rearrangement joins TRBV12-3 or TRBV12-4 to TRBJ1-2, with no clear D. CDR3 length: 11 amino acids. V was cut by 2 bases and J by 5 bases, with 3 bases left in between. The CDR3 loop reads CASSLLYGYTF. CDR3 sequence (DNA): TGTGCCAGCAGTTTACTATATGGCTACACCTTC.

This chain joins TRBV6-2 or TRBV6-3 and TRBJ2-2, with TRBD1 as a possible D gene (5 bases). Trimming removed 6 bases from V and 3 bases from J, with 17 bases in between. The CDR3 extends over 16 amino acids. The germline V gene has CDR1 MNHEY and CDR2 SVGEGT. The CDR3 bases are TGTGCCAGCAGGAATCCCCGGCAGGGCCACACCGGGGAGCTGTTTTTT. Translation: CASRNPRQGHTGELFF.

This clonotype was found many times. The chain employs TRBV5-4 and TRBJ2-1; tentative D call: TRBD2 (7 bases). The germline V and J ends were trimmed by 2 bases and 9 bases, with 9 bases remaining between them. The CDR3 is 12 residues long. The germline gives CDR1 SGHNT, CDR2 YYREEE (reference sequence). The CDR3 region is CASSLGGGEQFF. CDR3 DNA sequence: TGTGCCAGCAGCTTAGGGGGGGGTGAGCAGTTCTTC.